This T cell receptor (beta chain) was found in a study of T cell responses to AZD1222 COVID-19 vaccine. As for this clone: What it recognizes is unknown.

Study findings and constraints: When two AZD1222 doses had been given, Spike-specific TCR breadth and depth rose. Sampling that yielded the repertoires occurred only after the peak T cell response.

Assay: immunoSEQ multiplex PCR; the TCRdb copy retains only in-frame clones and omits some. Here the sample spans some 130,000 clones, about 85% being singletons. The V and J ends lost 6 bases and 6 bases respectively, with 12 bases between them. CDR1 MNHEY and CDR2 SVGAGI come from the germline V gene. The CDR3 is made up of 13 amino acids. The specimen was peripheral blood, collected 28 days after the second AZD1222 dose. The chain is built from TRBV6-5 and TRBJ2-1; D gene unclear. The sequence derives from an adult who received the AZD1222 COVID-19 vaccine. CDR3 loop: CASSIRVINEQFF. The CDR3 region has the DNA TGTGCCAGCAGCATTAGGGTCATCAATGAGCAGTTCTTC.